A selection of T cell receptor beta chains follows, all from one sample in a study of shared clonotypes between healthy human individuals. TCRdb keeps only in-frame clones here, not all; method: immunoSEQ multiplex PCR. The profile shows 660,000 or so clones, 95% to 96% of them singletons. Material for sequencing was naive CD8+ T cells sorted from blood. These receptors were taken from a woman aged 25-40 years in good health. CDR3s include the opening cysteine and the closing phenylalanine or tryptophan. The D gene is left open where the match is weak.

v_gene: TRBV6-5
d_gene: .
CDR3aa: CASQESGSNTGELFF

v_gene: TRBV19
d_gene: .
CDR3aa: CASFRTGELFF

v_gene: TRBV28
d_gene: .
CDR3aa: CASSQEQMVEAWTDTQYF

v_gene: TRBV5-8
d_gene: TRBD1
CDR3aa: CASSLGQGIFEQYF

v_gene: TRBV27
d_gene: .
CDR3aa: CASSLRGVDYGYTF

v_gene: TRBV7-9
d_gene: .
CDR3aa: CASSLTTIGQSRETQYF

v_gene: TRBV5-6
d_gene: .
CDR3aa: CASSLVPGWAALTEAFF

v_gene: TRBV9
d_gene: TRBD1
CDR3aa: CASSEGQASSYEQYF

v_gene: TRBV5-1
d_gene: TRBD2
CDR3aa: CASSLLLAGAHSYNEQFF

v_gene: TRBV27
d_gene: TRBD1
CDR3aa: CASSYLSRGQTEAFF

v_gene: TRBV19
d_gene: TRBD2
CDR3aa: CASSFTSGSYEQYF

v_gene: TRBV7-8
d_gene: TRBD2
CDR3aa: CASSLISGSHEQFF

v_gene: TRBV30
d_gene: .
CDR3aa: CASGVGRGELFF

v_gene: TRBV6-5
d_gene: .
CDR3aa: CASSYERGPQETQYF

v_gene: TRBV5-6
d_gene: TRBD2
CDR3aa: CASSFLTSGFYEQYF

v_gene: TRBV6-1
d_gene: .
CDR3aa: CASSDGTAAGDTQYF

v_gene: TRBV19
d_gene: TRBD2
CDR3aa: CASSLGTSGISEQYF

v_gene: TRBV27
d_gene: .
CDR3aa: CASSLGQPSYEQYF

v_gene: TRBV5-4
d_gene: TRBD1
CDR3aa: CASSFWGQPYEQYF

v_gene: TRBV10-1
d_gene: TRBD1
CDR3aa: CASTAGGTEAFF

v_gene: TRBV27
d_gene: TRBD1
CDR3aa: CASSPRTGVDQPQHF

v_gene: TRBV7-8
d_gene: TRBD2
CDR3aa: CASNPETSGGYEQYF

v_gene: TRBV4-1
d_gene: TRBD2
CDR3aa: CASSQDYRLAGNTGELFF

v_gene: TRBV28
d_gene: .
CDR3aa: CASTQPGINRVHEQYF

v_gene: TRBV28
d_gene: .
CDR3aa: CASSWGNEQFF

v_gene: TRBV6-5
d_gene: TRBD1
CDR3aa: CASSSVPGQGYEQYF

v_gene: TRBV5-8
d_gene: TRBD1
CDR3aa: CASSLGTRDSETQYF

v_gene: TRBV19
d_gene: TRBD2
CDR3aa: CASSILLAGDHNEQFF

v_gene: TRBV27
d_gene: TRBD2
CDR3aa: CASRTDGTSGSNEQFF

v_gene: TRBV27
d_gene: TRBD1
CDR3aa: CASSLGAGTDNYEQYF

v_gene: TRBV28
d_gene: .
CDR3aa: CASSPPLREQYF

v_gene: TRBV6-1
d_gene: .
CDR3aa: CASSEFWEPNEKLFF

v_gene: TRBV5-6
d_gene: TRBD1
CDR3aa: CASSFRIGTGAPNTEAFF

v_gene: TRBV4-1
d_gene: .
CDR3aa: CASSQDWEETQYF

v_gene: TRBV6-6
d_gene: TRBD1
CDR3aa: CASRSGQSNEKLFF

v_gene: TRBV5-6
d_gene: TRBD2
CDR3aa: CASSRGLVYEQYF

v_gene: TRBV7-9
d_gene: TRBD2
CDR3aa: CASSEGLAGEFF

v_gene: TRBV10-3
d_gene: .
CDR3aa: CAIRVSDGTYEQYF

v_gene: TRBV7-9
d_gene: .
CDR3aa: CASSSTRYEQYF

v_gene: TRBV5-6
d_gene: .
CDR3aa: CASSFYGAEGEKLFF

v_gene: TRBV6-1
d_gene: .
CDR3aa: CASSGQENIIYF

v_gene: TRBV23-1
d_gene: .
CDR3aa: CASPGPPGYEQYF

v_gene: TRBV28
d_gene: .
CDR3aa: CASSLTGSNTEAFF

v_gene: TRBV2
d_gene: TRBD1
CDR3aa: CASSEVDRVFTDTQYF

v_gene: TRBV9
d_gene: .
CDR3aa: CASSGREGEQFF

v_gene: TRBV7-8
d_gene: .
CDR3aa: CASSLPPEGSLNEKLFF

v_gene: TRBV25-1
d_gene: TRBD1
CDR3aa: CASSAQGANTEAFF

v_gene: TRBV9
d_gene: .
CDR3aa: CASSDPRSEYSYNEQFF

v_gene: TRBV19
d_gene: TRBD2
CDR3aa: CASSLWTSGRATFPGELFF

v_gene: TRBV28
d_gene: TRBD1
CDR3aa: CAHHPDRGYQPQHF

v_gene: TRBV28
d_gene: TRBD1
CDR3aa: CASSPTGGAIGELFF

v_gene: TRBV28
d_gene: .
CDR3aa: CASSFGPGAEQFF

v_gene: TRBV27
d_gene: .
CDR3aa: CASSRATASYNSPLHF

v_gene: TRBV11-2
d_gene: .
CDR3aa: CASSLFRENTGELFF